One and the same sample provided the 22 T cell receptor beta chains below, sequenced in a study of blood T cell repertoires in COVID-19. Assay: immunoSEQ multiplex PCR; the TCRdb copy retains only in-frame clones and omits some. The sample holds approximately 81,000 clones, around 88% seen once. Input material: PBMCs or T cells enriched from blood (not recorded which). These receptor sequences come from a woman in her forties or fifties with acute COVID-19.

This clone was detected only once. The chain links TRBV5-6 to TRBJ2-7, with unresolved D. CDR3 length: 15 residues. The germline V and J ends were trimmed by 4 bases and 3 bases, with 17 bases remaining between them. In germline, CDR1 is SGHDT, CDR2 YYEEEE. The CDR3 nucleotides are TGTGCCAGCAGCCCCTCGCTAAAACCCCTCTACGAGCAGTACTTC. It encodes CASSPSLKPLYEQYF. The entire variable domain, with the rest obtained from reference TRBV5-6 and TRBJ2-7, is as follows: DAGVTQSPTHLIKTRGQQVTLRCSPKSGHDTVSWYQQALGQGPQFIFQYYEEEERQRGNFPDRFSGHQFPNYSSELNVNALLLGDSALYLCASSPSLKPLYEQYFGPGTRLTVT.

This clone turned up a few times. The rearrangement uses TRBV5-1 and TRBJ2-7, with TRBD1 identical over 10 bases. V lost 4 bases, J lost 10 bases, and 14 bases stayed unmatched. The CDR3 runs to 15 residues. Germline CDR1 reads SGHRS; CDR2 reads YFSETQ. The CDR3 nucleotides read TGCGCCAGCAGCGGTCCCGGGACAGGGGCTGAAAGTCAGTACTTC. It is translated as CASSGPGTGAESQYF.

The chain recombines TRBV19 with TRBJ1-5, with D perhaps TRBD1 (5 bases). The CDR3 consists of 14 residues. V was cut by 3 bases and J by 5 bases, with 11 bases left in between. Germline CDR1 LNHDA, CDR2 SQIVND (reference sequence). CDR3 residues: CASSMLGLDQPQHF. CDR3 DNA: TGTGCCAGTAGTATGTTGGGACTGGATCAGCCCCAGCATTTT. The entire variable domain, with the rest obtained from reference TRBV19 and TRBJ1-5, is as follows: DGGITQSPKYLFRKEGQNVTLSCEQNLNHDAMYWYRQDPGQGLRLIYYSQIVNDFQKGDIAEGYSVSREKKESFPLTVTSAQKNPTAFYLCASSMLGLDQPQHFGDGTRLSIL.

This chain links TRBV6-1 with TRBJ2-5; 8 nucleotides align to TRBD2. The V gene's germline CDR1 is MNHNS and CDR2 SASEGT. Trimming cost V 1 base and J 5 bases; bases outside gene matches: 3. This CDR3 spans 14 amino acids. The CDR3, as DNA: TGTGCCAGCAGTGAAGGCGGGAGGTACGAGACCCAGTACTTC. Encoded protein: CASSEGGRYETQYF.

This clone turned up a few times. J is TRBJ2-3 and V is TRBV7-9; unclear D gene. The CDR3 has 14 residues. The V and J ends lost 5 bases and 0 bases respectively, with 9 bases between them. Germline assignment: CDR1 SEHNR and CDR2 FQNEAQ (reference sequence). The chain's CDR3 is CASSTDISTDTQYF. The CDR3 nucleotides are TGTGCCAGCAGCACCGACATAAGCACAGATACGCAGTATTTT.

V is TRBV11-2 and J is TRBJ2-5; no firm D call. Germline CDR1 reads SGHAT; CDR2 reads FQNNGV. The CDR3 has 15 residues. With 5 bases removed from V and 4 bases from J, the gap between germline ends came to 17 bases. The CDR3 sequence is CASSPAGASGETQYF. The CDR3 nucleotides read TGTGCCAGCAGCCCAGCCGGAGCCAGTGGAGAGACCCAGTACTTC.

V gene TRBV30 combines with J gene TRBJ2-1, with 8 bases lining up with TRBD2. Trimming removed 2 bases from V and 14 bases from J; junction bases left unmatched: 5. The germline V gene has CDR1 GTSNPN and CDR2 SVGIG (reference sequence). CDR3 length: 11 residues. The CDR3 loop is CAWSNGRAEFF. The CDR3 coding sequence is TGTGCCTGGAGTAACGGGAGGGCGGAGTTCTTC.

This chain joins TRBV30 and TRBJ1-2, with D possibly matching TRBD1 (6 bases). Between the trimmed V and J ends, which lost 0 bases and 5 bases, there was a span of 10 bases. Germline CDR1 GTSNPN, CDR2 SVGIG (reference sequence). The CDR3 is 13 amino acids. CDR3 in amino acids: CAWSVSQGYGYTF. The CDR3 DNA reads as TGTGCCTGGAGTGTGTCACAGGGTTATGGCTACACCTTC.

In this sample, this clone is medium-sized. The rearrangement uses TRBV9 and TRBJ1-1; 7 positions agree with TRBD1. Germline V gene lookup returns CDR1 SGDLS and CDR2 YYNGEE. V shed 4 bases, J shed 6 bases, and the junction held 15 bases outside the gene matches. The CDR3 length is 16 residues. Here the CDR3 reads CASSNNYRDSRAEAFF. CDR3 bases: TGTGCCAGCAGCAACAACTATCGGGACAGTAGGGCTGAAGCTTTCTTT.

The CDR3 DNA is TGCGCCAGCAGCTGGGGACTAGCCTTGGCCGCCGGGGAGCTGTTTTTT. It codes for CASSWGLALAAGELFF. The chain uses TRBV5-1 and TRBJ2-2; 9 nucleotides line up with TRBD2. The J segment lost 6 bases and the V segment lost 3 bases, leaving 9 bases of the junction unmatched. CDR3 length: 16 amino acids. Germline V gene lookup returns CDR1 SGHRS and CDR2 YFSETQ.

The chain couples TRBV18 to TRBJ1-2; 10 bases fit TRBD1. Losses at the gene ends were 8 bases for V and 2 bases for J; bases not matched to a gene: 8. CDR1 and CDR2 (germline): KGHSH, LQKENI. This CDR3 has 15 amino acids. Here the CDR3 reads CASRPLTGGNYGYTF. CDR3 coding DNA: TGTGCCAGCCGACCATTGACAGGGGGCAACTATGGCTACACCTTC. Based on the CDR3 plus reference TRBV18 and TRBJ1-2, the full variable domain is NAGVMQNPRHLVRRRGQEARLRCSPMKGHSHVYWYRQLPEEGLKFMVYLQKENIIDESGMPKERFSAEFPKEGPSILRIQQVVRGDSAAYFCASRPLTGGNYGYTFGSGTRLTVV.

The V and J genes are TRBV5-4 and TRBJ2-1, with 9 bases identical to TRBD2. The length of the CDR3 is 17 residues. The J segment lost 7 bases and the V segment lost 2 bases, leaving 13 bases of the junction unmatched. Germline-derived CDR1 and CDR2 are SGHNT and YYREEE (reference sequence). CDR3 DNA sequence: TGTGCCAGCAGCTTCGGTGGCGGGAGGGCCTCATATAATGAGCAGTTCTTC. This gives the protein CASSFGGGRASYNEQFF.

This chain connects TRBV29-1 to TRBJ2-3, with 10 bases matching TRBD2. Germline V gene sequence: CDR1 SQVTM, CDR2 ANQGSEA. V was clipped by 5 bases and J by 3 bases; unmatched bases: 5. The CDR3 runs to 14 residues. In DNA, the CDR3 is TGCAGCGTTCAGCGAGCGGGAGGGACAGATACGCAGTATTTT. Its protein product is CSVQRAGGTDTQYF.

The J gene is TRBJ2-3, the V gene TRBV5-1; possibly TRBD2 for D (6 bases). This CDR3 spans 14 amino acids. Between the trimmed V and J ends, which lost 0 bases and 5 bases, there was a span of 10 bases. The germline V gene encodes CDR1 SGHRS and CDR2 YFSETQ. CDR3: CASSLAGDLDTQYF. The CDR3 DNA is TGCGCCAGCAGCTTGGCGGGAGATCTAGATACGCAGTATTTT.

This rearrangement joins TRBV7-9 to TRBJ2-3; no firm D call. The CDR3 is made up of 13 amino acids. CDR1 is SEHNR, CDR2 FQNEAQ, per germline (reference sequence). V gave up 5 bases and J gave up 0 bases, with 6 bases separating them. The CDR3 DNA follows: TGTGCCAGCAGCACTCTAAGCACAGATACGCAGTATTTT. Protein: CASSTLSTDTQYF.

The V gene is TRBV19, the J gene TRBJ2-1; 13 bases match TRBD2. Losses at the gene ends were 7 bases for V and 6 bases for J; bases not matched to a gene: 15. CDR3 length equals 18 residues. CDR1 is LNHDA, CDR2 SQIVND, per germline (reference sequence). DNA for the CDR3: TGTGCCAGTATGGGGACTAGCGGGATTTTTGGCCTCTCCAATGAGCAGTTCTTC. It translates to CASMGTSGIFGLSNEQFF.

The chain combines TRBV24-1 with TRBJ2-1; TRBD1 agrees at 8 bases. The length of the CDR3 is 14 residues. Germline V CDR1 and CDR2: KGHDR, SFDVKD. The V gene end was trimmed by 5 bases and the J gene end by 8 bases; junction bases not matched to a gene: 7. Here the CDR3 DNA reads TGTGCCACCAGTGCAGGGGCAGGGGGCCATGAGCAGTTCTTC. Its translation: CATSAGAGGHEQFF.

This clone was observed a few times. This chain uses TRBV12-5 with TRBJ1-5, with 8 positions matching TRBD1. CDR3 length: 17 residues. J lost 4 bases, V lost 5 bases, and 13 bases had no gene match. In germline, CDR1 is LGHNT, CDR2 FRNRAP. The CDR3 region has the DNA TGTGCTAGTGGTCCCTCCCCACGGACAGGGCCGAATCAGCCCCAGCATTTT. This translates into CASGPSPRTGPNQPQHF.

The chain has TRBV27 and TRBJ2-4, with TRBD2 matching over 7 bases. Unmatched junction bases numbered 8, after V lost 3 bases and J lost 3 bases. The CDR3 loop spans 16 amino acids. Germline values: CDR1 MNHEY, CDR2 SMNVEV (reference sequence). The CDR3 DNA reads TGTGCCAGCAGTTTCGGCTCTGGGGGGGTCAAAAACATTCAGTACTTC. Encoded protein: CASSFGSGGVKNIQYF.

V and J are TRBV7-2 and TRBJ2-3; no clear D. The germline CDR1 and CDR2 sequences are SGHTA and FQGNSA. Trimming removed 1 base from V and 0 bases from J, with 5 bases in between. The CDR3 consists of 14 residues. The CDR3 coding sequence is TGTGCCAGCAGCTTAGGCGTGAGCACAGATACGCAGTATTTT. Residues: CASSLGVSTDTQYF.

The V and J genes are TRBV5-5 and TRBJ2-7; possible D gene TRBD1, 6 bases. The V gene lost 0 bases and the J gene lost 2 bases, with 15 bases spanning the gap. The CDR3 contains 16 residues. The germline CDR1 and CDR2 sequences are SGHKS and YYEKEE (reference sequence). CDR3 sequence reads: CASSLDRAGAPYEQYF. The CDR3 region has the DNA TGTGCCAGCAGCTTGGATCGGGCAGGGGCCCCCTACGAGCAGTACTTC. The variable domain in full, with the rest retrieved from reference TRBV5-5 and TRBJ2-7, is DAGVTQSPTHLIKTRGQQVTLRCSPISGHKSVSWYQQVLGQGPQFIFQYYEKEERGRGNFPDRFSARQFPNYSSELNVNALLLGDSALYLCASSLDRAGAPYEQYFGPGTRLTVT.

The chain is built from TRBV4-1 and TRBJ2-5; 12 positions match TRBD2. J gave up 5 bases and V 4 bases, and 2 bases lay outside the gene matches. Germline values: CDR1 MGHRA, CDR2 YSYEKL. The length of the CDR3 is 14 residues. For the CDR3, the DNA is TGCGCCAGCAGCCTGACTAGCGGGAGTGAGACCCAGTACTTC. The encoded protein is CASSLTSGSETQYF.